One and the same sample provided the 18 T cell receptor beta chains below, sequenced in a study of T cells in Graves' hyperthyroidism and ophthalmopathy. RNA transcripts yielded amplified TCR beta CDR3 regions. TCR CDR3 regions were first amplified by RT-PCR with HTBI primers. MiXCR, run by TCRdb on the multiplex PCR reads, gives a single entry per CDR3 protein. Of around 700,000 distinct CDR3 sequences listed, around 20% are singletons. Sequencing input: blood. These receptor sequences come from a woman in her 50s with Graves' hyperthyroidism that later progressed to Graves' ophthalmopathy.

This clonotype has only a few counts. The chain recombines TRBV20-1 with TRBJ2-3; 9 bases line up with TRBD1. Per germline, CDR1 DFQATT and CDR2 SNEGSKA (reference sequence). Unmatched junction bases numbered 6, after V lost 3 bases and J lost 2 bases. This CDR3 has 15 amino acids. The CDR3 loop reads CSASGDRVATDTQYF. Here the CDR3 DNA reads TGCAGTGCTAGCGGGGACAGGGTGGCCACAGATACGCAGTATTTT.

CDR3 in amino acids: CASRRQGAKDTQYF. The CDR3 DNA is TGTGCCAGCAGGAGACAGGGGGCGAAAGATACGCAGTATTTT. This chain connects TRBV6-2 or TRBV6-3 to TRBJ2-3, with TRBD1 matching 10 bases. This CDR3 region has 14 residues. The germline CDR1 and CDR2 sequences are MNHEY and SVGEGT. The junction had 5 bases not matched to a gene; V was cut back by 6 bases and J by 5 bases.

This clonotype was counted ten times or more. In DNA, the CDR3 is TGTGCCAGCAGCCAAGTGGGGGACTTAAACTACAATGAGCAGTTCTTC. Translated, it gives CASSQVGDLNYNEQFF. This rearrangement joins TRBV3-1 to TRBJ2-1, with D possibly matching TRBD2 (6 bases). The CDR3 has 16 residues. CDR1 and CDR2 from the germline V gene are LGHDT and YNNKEL (reference sequence). The V and J ends lost 1 base and 3 bases respectively, with 13 bases between them.

This clonotype was seen at least ten times. The DNA of the CDR3 is TGTGCCAGCAGCCAACGGGAGCGGGGGGTCGAGCAGTACTTC. This gives the protein CASSQRERGVEQYF. This sequence joins TRBV3-1 and TRBJ2-7, with 9 bases matching TRBD2. V shed 2 bases and J 6 bases; nucleotides not matched to a gene: 5. CDR1 and CDR2 (germline): LGHDT, YNNKEL (reference sequence). CDR3 length: 14 amino acids.

This clonotype was observed many times. The chain recombines TRBV3-1 with TRBJ2-1; 9 bases map to TRBD2. The CDR3 loop spans 16 amino acids. Germline CDR1 LGHDT, CDR2 YNNKEL (reference sequence). V lost 2 bases to trimming and J lost 6 bases; unmatched junction nucleotides: 8. In DNA form, the CDR3 reads TGTGCCAGCAGCCAACCCCTAGCGGGATATGCCAATGAGCAGTTCTTC. Translation: CASSQPLAGYANEQFF.

This clonotype has at least ten counts. The gene calls are TRBV3-1 and TRBJ2-2; no clear D gene. Looked up from germline, CDR1 is LGHDT and CDR2 is YNNKEL (reference sequence). V was pared by 0 bases and J by 6 bases, with 2 bases between. The CDR3 length is 12 residues. The CDR3 loop is CASSQEAGELFF. CDR3 coding DNA: TGTGCCAGCAGCCAAGAGGCCGGGGAGCTGTTTTTT.

This chain links TRBV24-1 with TRBJ2-5; D possibly corresponds to TRBD2 (6 bases). The V end lost 9 bases, the J end lost 5 bases, and 15 bases lay between the germline ends. The CDR3 is made up of 13 amino acids. CDR1 is KGHDR and CDR2 is SFDVKD in the germline V gene. The CDR3 bases are TGTGCCACCTCACTAGCTGGAGGCGAGACCCAGTACTTC. Its translation: CATSLAGGETQYF.

In regard to this clonotype: The CDR3 ends on some other residue instead of the conserved phenylalanine or tryptophan, so this is likely a read error. This chain joins TRBV6-1 and TRBJ2-7; D gene ambiguous. Trimming removed 3 bases at V and 7 bases at J, with 7 bases between. The germline V gene has CDR1 MNHNS and CDR2 SASEGT. This CDR3 spans 11 amino acids. CDR3 loop: CASSDDGEQYL. The CDR3 region has the DNA TGTGCCAGCAGTGACGACGGGGAGCAGTACCTC.

This clonotype was observed at least ten times. This sequence joins TRBV7-3 and TRBJ2-3; 7 positions match TRBD1. Germline CDR1 SGHTA, CDR2 FQGTGA. With 5 bases clipped from V and 2 bases from J, the junction kept 10 bases outside the gene matches. The CDR3 loop spans 16 amino acids. The CDR3 nucleotides read TGTGCCAGCAGCCCCCAAGGGGGCCTTTACACAGATACGCAGTATTTT. Translating gives CASSPQGGLYTDTQYF.

This clonotype was recorded at least ten times. The V call is TRBV5-1, the J call TRBJ2-3; D ambiguous. Germline CDR1 and CDR2: SGHRS and YFSETQ. The V and J ends lost 3 bases and 6 bases respectively, with 11 bases between them. The CDR3 sequence is 13 residues long. The CDR3 DNA is TGCGCCAGCAGCTCTGCCGTGAGTGATACGCAGTATTTT. Amino acid sequence: CASSSAVSDTQYF. Together with reference TRBV5-1 and TRBJ2-3, the CDR3 gives the full variable domain: KAGVTQTPRYLIKTRGQQVTLSCSPISGHRSVSWYQQTPGQGLQFLFEYFSETQRNKGNFPGRFSGRQFSNSRSEMNVSTLELGDSALYLCASSSAVSDTQYFGPGTRLTVL.

This clonotype was counted ten times or more. The chain employs TRBV11-2 and TRBJ1-1; D perhaps matches TRBD1 (5 bases). CDR1 and CDR2 (germline): SGHAT, FQNNGV. Trimming cost V 0 bases and J 1 base, with 12 bases left between them. This CDR3 comprises 16 residues. Here the CDR3 DNA reads TGTGCCAGCAGCTTAGAGGGAGGGGCCCCGAACACTGAAGCTTTCTTT. Translating gives CASSLEGGAPNTEAFF.

This clonotype was seen repeatedly, ten times or more. The chain couples TRBV3-1 to TRBJ2-5, with D possibly matching TRBD1 (6 bases). CDR1 and CDR2 from the germline V gene are LGHDT and YNNKEL (reference sequence). This CDR3 is 15 amino acids long. V lost 1 base and J 0 bases, leaving 9 bases between the germline ends. The CDR3 spells CASSQVRDNQETQYF. Written as DNA, the CDR3 is TGTGCCAGCAGCCAAGTCCGGGACAACCAAGAGACCCAGTACTTC.

This clonotype was recorded at least ten times. The rearrangement joins TRBV2 to TRBJ2-7; D unresolved. The CDR3 extends over 12 amino acids. Per the germline V gene, CDR1 is SNHLY and CDR2 is FYNNEI. V was clipped by 7 bases and J by 0 bases, with 7 bases between them. The DNA for the CDR3 is TGTGCCAGCAAAGCGACCTCCTACGAGCAGTACTTC. Translating gives CASKATSYEQYF.

This clonotype was observed at least ten times. The chain has TRBV6-1 and TRBJ1-1, with 7 bases that match TRBD1. CDR1 is MNHNS and CDR2 is SASEGT in the germline V gene. This CDR3 has 13 residues. J lost 2 bases, V lost 11 bases, and 8 bases had no gene match. The CDR3 here is CASGRGPNTEAFF. In DNA, the CDR3 is TGTGCCTCGGGGAGGGGGCCTAACACTGAAGCTTTCTTT.

This clonotype turned up a few times. This chain joins TRBV7-9 and TRBJ1-6; D might be TRBD1 (5 bases). The germline V gene encodes CDR1 SEHNR and CDR2 FQNEAQ (reference sequence). The CDR3 extends over 17 amino acids. Trimming removed 5 bases from V and 5 bases from J, with 19 bases in between. The CDR3 loop reads CASSKPLQGVHNSPLHF. The DNA of the CDR3 is TGTGCCAGCAGCAAACCTTTGCAGGGCGTACATAATTCACCCCTCCACTTT.

The chain has TRBV5-8 and TRBJ2-2; tentatively, D is TRBD1 or TRBD2 (5 bases each). V was clipped by 6 bases and J by 2 bases, with 17 bases between them. The CDR3 is made up of 16 amino acids. Germline V gene lookup returns CDR1 SGHTS and CDR2 YDEGEE. CDR3 DNA sequence: TGTGCCAGCACCCACGGGGACCGACCAAACACCGGGGAGCTGTTTTTT. Amino acids: CASTHGDRPNTGELFF.

There are many counts of this clonotype. The chain carries TRBV11-2 and TRBJ2-1; TRBD1 matches at 11 bases. V shed 5 bases and J 3 bases; nucleotides not matched to a gene: 3. Germline loops: CDR1 SGHAT, CDR2 FQNNGV. The length of the CDR3 is 15 residues. This chain's CDR3 is CASSQGQGVYNEQFF. DNA for the CDR3: TGTGCCAGCAGCCAGGGACAGGGGGTCTACAATGAGCAGTTCTTC.

The chain combines TRBV30 with TRBJ1-1, with a weak D call TRBD1 (6 bases). The germline CDR1 and CDR2 sequences are GTSNPN and SVGIG (reference sequence). Trimming shortened V by 5 bases and J by 3 bases, and 13 bases separated the two germline ends. The CDR3 consists of 13 residues. CDR3 region: CAWCQGTDTEAFF. CDR3 DNA: TGTGCCTGGTGTCAGGGGACGGACACTGAAGCTTTCTTT. Variable domain in full (rest from reference TRBV30 and TRBJ1-1): SQTIHQWPATLVQPVGSPLSLECTVEGTSNPNLYWYRQAAGRGLQLLFYSVGIGQISSEVPQNLSASRPQDRQFILSSKKLLLSDSGFYLCAWCQGTDTEAFFGQGTRLTVV.